The 15 T cell receptor beta chains in this list originate from one sample, sequenced in a study of blood T cell repertoires in COVID-19. TCRdb's copy holds only in-frame clones and misses some; the assay was immunoSEQ multiplex PCR. The table lists 90,000 to 150,000 clones, 87% of them singletons. Sequencing was carried out using peripheral blood. These TCRs come from a human donor in a cohort sampled during active COVID-19.

The rearrangement uses TRBV5-4 and TRBJ2-1; 11 nucleotides match TRBD1. The CDR3 loop spans 15 amino acids. CDR1 is SGHNT, CDR2 YYREEE, per germline (reference sequence). The V and J ends lost 4 bases and 4 bases, in that order; junction bases with no gene match: 4. The CDR3 is CASSVGTGGYNEQFF. As DNA, the CDR3 is TGTGCCAGCAGCGTCGGGACAGGGGGATACAATGAGCAGTTCTTC. Full variable domain (missing parts from reference TRBV5-4 and TRBJ2-1): ETGVTQSPTHLIKTRGQQVTLRCSSQSGHNTVSWYQQALGQGPQFIFQYYREEENGRGNFPPRFSGLQFPNYSSELNVNALELDDSALYLCASSVGTGGYNEQFFGPGTRLTVL.

V is TRBV6-5 and J is TRBJ2-3; the match to TRBD2 covers 12 bases. Germline CDR1 is MNHEY and CDR2 is SVGAGI. J was trimmed by 0 bases and V by 3 bases; bases with no gene match: 1. The CDR3 has 16 residues. DNA for the CDR3: TGTGCCAGCAGTTATGGGACTAGCGGGAGCACAGATACGCAGTATTTT. It is translated as CASSYGTSGSTDTQYF.

V usage is TRBV6-5 and J usage is TRBJ1-5, with 7 bases aligning to TRBD1. Germline CDR1 and CDR2: MNHEY and SVGAGI. The CDR3 has 14 amino acids. V gave up 6 bases and J gave up 3 bases; unmatched junction bases: 5. The chain's CDR3 is CASRSGGDNQPQHF. The DNA for the CDR3 is TGTGCCAGCAGGTCAGGGGGAGACAATCAGCCCCAGCATTTT.

This clone was recorded once. This chain connects TRBV6-4 to TRBJ2-1; D is possibly TRBD2 (6 bases). Germline-derived CDR1 and CDR2 are MRHNA and SNTAGT. This CDR3 comprises 12 residues. The V end was cut by 2 bases, the J end by 10 bases, with 9 bases between. CDR3 amino acids: CASSDLSGEQFF. Written as DNA, the CDR3 is TGTGCCAGCAGTGACCTCAGCGGGGAGCAGTTCTTC.

The CDR3 protein is CASSENREGYTF. The CDR3 bases are TGCGCCAGCAGTGAGAACAGGGAAGGCTACACCTTC. The chain employs TRBV10-1 and TRBJ1-2, with D possibly matching TRBD1 (6 bases). Germline values: CDR1 WNHNN, CDR2 SYGVQD (reference sequence). V was pared by 2 bases and J by 8 bases, with 9 bases between. This CDR3 is built from 12 residues.

The chain links TRBV27 to TRBJ1-2; no firm D call. The CDR3 consists of 13 residues. Germline V gene lookup returns CDR1 MNHEY and CDR2 SMNVEV (reference sequence). V lost 4 bases and J lost 4, with 10 bases in between. CDR3 amino acids: CASSYDFGYGYTF. The CDR3 region has the DNA TGTGCCAGCAGTTATGACTTTGGCTATGGCTACACCTTC.

The V and J genes are TRBV7-9 and TRBJ2-2; D is unresolved. The CDR3 has 14 residues. The germline CDR1 and CDR2 sequences are SEHNR and FQNEAQ (reference sequence). V lost 5 bases and J lost 0, with 7 bases in between. The CDR3 region is CASSRGANTGELFF. For the CDR3, the DNA is TGTGCCAGCAGCCGCGGTGCGAACACCGGGGAGCTGTTTTTT.

The chain has TRBV27 and TRBJ1-1, with D possibly matching TRBD1 (5 bases). V lost 1 base, J lost 4 bases, and 22 bases lay in between. Germline-derived CDR1 and CDR2 are MNHEY and SMNVEV (reference sequence). This CDR3 is built from 18 residues. The DNA for the CDR3 is TGTGCCAGCAGTTTATACCGGGGTTGGGGGGGACGTAGCACTGAAGCTTTCTTT. Its protein is CASSLYRGWGGRSTEAFF.

The chain combines TRBV5-1 with TRBJ2-7, with a possible D match to TRBD1 (6 bases). This CDR3 contains 13 residues. The V end lost 4 bases, the J end lost 0 bases, and 8 bases lay between the germline ends. Germline V gene sequence: CDR1 SGHRS, CDR2 YFSETQ. Here the CDR3 DNA reads TGCGCCAGCAGCAGGGACAACTCCTACGAGCAGTACTTC. This codes for CASSRDNSYEQYF.

The chain is built from TRBV25-1 and TRBJ2-7, with D perhaps matching TRBD2 (6 bases). Per germline, CDR1 MGHDK and CDR2 SYGVNS. V was shortened by 4 bases and J by 2 bases, with 15 bases between the two germline ends. This CDR3 is 15 amino acids long. The CDR3 sequence is CASSAPLARTYEQYF. CDR3 DNA: TGTGCCAGCAGTGCCCCGCTAGCGAGGACCTACGAGCAGTACTTC.

The V and J genes are TRBV28 and TRBJ2-6; D call uncertain. The V gene's germline CDR1 is MDHEN and CDR2 SYDVKM. CDR3 length equals 14 residues. Deletions cut 7 bases from V and 0 bases from J, with 7 bases between. The CDR3 loop reads CASIRSSGANVLTF. The CDR3 region has the DNA TGTGCCAGCATTAGGAGCTCTGGGGCCAACGTCCTGACTTTC.

The rearrangement uses TRBV7-6 and TRBJ2-7; 13 bases map to TRBD2. Germline CDR1 reads SGHVS; CDR2 reads FNYEAQ. This CDR3 region has 15 residues. V trimming: 4 bases; J trimming: 6 bases; junction bases outside the gene matches: 6. The CDR3 coding sequence is TGTGCCAGCAGCTCAAGGACTAGCGGGGGCACCGAGCAGTACTTC. Translating it yields CASSSRTSGGTEQYF. Supplemented by reference TRBV7-6 and TRBJ2-7, the full variable domain reads GAGVSQSPRYKVTKRGQDVALRCDPISGHVSLYWYRQALGQGPEFLTYFNYEAQQDKSGLPNDRFSAERPEGSISTLTIQRTEQRDSAMYRCASSSRTSGGTEQYFGPGTRLTVT.

This sequence joins TRBV5-4 and TRBJ2-7, with D possibly TRBD2 on 5 matching bases. Trimming took off 0 bases at V and 3 bases at J, with 10 bases between the two ends. The CDR3 has 14 residues. Germline-derived CDR1 and CDR2 are SGHNT and YYREEE (reference sequence). In DNA, the CDR3 is TGTGCCAGCAGCTTGGAGGGAGTTCGCTACGAGCAGTACTTC. Its protein is CASSLEGVRYEQYF.

The gene calls are TRBV18 and TRBJ2-6, with a weak D call TRBD1 (6 bases). The V and J ends lost 2 bases and 2 bases respectively, with 10 bases between them. CDR3 size: 16 residues. CDR1 is KGHSH, CDR2 LQKENI, per germline. CDR3 protein: CASSPIGQTGANVLTF. The CDR3 nucleotides read TGTGCCAGCTCACCAATAGGACAGACTGGGGCCAACGTCCTGACTTTC.

The chain is built from TRBV19 and TRBJ2-2, with a weak D call TRBD2 (6 bases). From germline, CDR1 is LNHDA and CDR2 SQIVND (reference sequence). V lost 9 bases to trimming and J lost 1 base, with 12 bases between them. The CDR3 runs to 14 residues. The CDR3 bases are TGTGCCAGCCGCCGGGAGCAGAACACCGGGGAGCTGTTTTTT. Translating it yields CASRREQNTGELFF.